This is a list of T cell receptor beta chains from one sample in a study of blood T cell repertoires in COVID-19. Assay: immunoSEQ multiplex PCR; the TCRdb copy retains only in-frame clones and omits some. The data contain 300,000 to 400,000 clones, almost 90% of them singletons. Specimen: peripheral blood. These receptor sequences come from a woman in her 70s with COVID-19, enrolled during active disease. CDR3s include the opening cysteine and the closing phenylalanine or tryptophan. A D gene is named only where the DNA matches it firmly. Size is stated for part of the rows, as once, few or many counts, or as a class when the clone is expanded.

>.|TRBV24-1|TRBJ2-1|.
CATSRGYNEQFF
TGTGCCACCAGTCGGGGTTACAATGAGCAGTTCTTC
>TRBD1|TRBV30|TRBJ1-4|.
CAQGAPWEKLFF
TGTGCCCAGGGGGCCCCCTGGGAAAAACTGTTTTTT
>TRBD1|TRBV2|TRBJ1-6|.
CASNLEKGAGSPLHF
TGTGCCAGCAACCTCGAAAAGGGGGCTGGTTCACCCCTCCACTTT
>.|TRBV18|TRBJ1-2|.
CASSPLAGLDYGYTF
TGTGCCAGCTCACCACTTGCGGGGCTGGACTATGGCTACACCTTC
>.|TRBV19|TRBJ2-2|.
CASSIGDGELFF
TGTGCCAGTAGCATCGGGGACGGGGAGCTGTTTTTT
>.|TRBV7-9|TRBJ1-1|.
CASSLRGAYTEAFF
TGTGCCAGCAGCCTGCGGGGGGCGTACACTGAAGCTTTCTTT
>TRBD1|TRBV27|TRBJ2-7|.
CASSIKTGFYEQYF
TGTGCCAGCAGTATAAAGACAGGGTTCTACGAGCAGTACTTC
>.|TRBV6-6|TRBJ1-2|.
CASSYVGTGNYGYTF
TGTGCCAGCAGTTACGTTGGAACAGGGAACTATGGCTACACCTTC
>.|TRBV15|TRBJ1-3|.
CATSRDYPLQGPSGNTIYF
TGTGCCACCAGCAGAGATTACCCCTTACAGGGTCCCTCTGGAAACACCATATATTTT
>TRBD1|TRBV7-8|TRBJ1-2|.
CASSLQGTDPFYGYTF
TGTGCCAGCAGCCTACAAGGGACAGACCCGTTCTATGGCTACACCTTC
>.|TRBV11-3|TRBJ2-1|.
CASSLDGGEHNEQFF
TGTGCCAGCAGCTTAGACGGCGGGGAGCACAATGAGCAGTTCTTC
>TRBD1|TRBV5-1|TRBJ1-1|.
CASKNQGAPEAFF
TGCGCCAGCAAGAATCAGGGGGCCCCTGAAGCTTTCTTT
>TRBD1|TRBV4-2|TRBJ1-3|.
CASSLTGVNGNTIYF
TGTGCCAGCAGCCTGACAGGGGTAAACGGAAACACCATATATTTT
>.|TRBV7-8|TRBJ1-4|.
CASSFDVRQERWEKLFF
TGTGCCAGCAGCTTCGACGTGCGGCAGGAGCGGTGGGAAAAACTGTTTTTT
>TRBD1|TRBV9|TRBJ1-2|.
CASSGQGEDYGYTF
TGTGCCAGCAGCGGCCAGGGGGAGGACTATGGCTACACCTTC
>.|TRBV5-1|TRBJ1-4|.
CASSPGRSGANEKLFF
TGCGCCAGCAGCCCCGGGAGGTCGGGAGCTAATGAAAAACTGTTTTTT
>.|TRBV5-1|TRBJ2-6|.
CASSDSLSGANVLTF
TGCGCCAGCAGCGACAGCCTCTCTGGGGCCAACGTCCTGACTTTC
>.|TRBV4-2|TRBJ1-1|.
CASSPRDMNTEAFF
TGTGCCAGCAGCCCCCGGGACATGAACACTGAAGCTTTCTTT
>.|TRBV11-2|TRBJ2-7|few
CASSLPAGASYEQYF
TGTGCCAGCAGCTTACCGGCAGGGGCCTCCTACGAGCAGTACTTC
>TRBD2|TRBV9|TRBJ2-3|.
CASSSTSGGLYGTDTQYF
TGTGCCAGCAGCTCGACTAGCGGGGGGCTTTACGGCACAGATACGCAGTATTTT
>TRBD1|TRBV5-1|TRBJ1-6|.
CASRAGTGVKNSPLHF
TGCGCCAGCAGAGCCGGGACAGGGGTAAAAAATTCACCCCTCCACTTT
>.|TRBV28|TRBJ1-5|.
CASSLPGGNQPQHF
TGTGCCAGCAGTTTACCCGGGGGCAATCAGCCCCAGCATTTT
>.|TRBV18|TRBJ1-5|.
CASSPGSGNQPQHF
TGTGCCAGCTCACCTGGCAGCGGTAATCAGCCCCAGCATTTT
>TRBD1|TRBV4-3|TRBJ1-2|.
CASSQAGTGGHYGYTF
TGCGCCAGCAGCCAAGCGGGGACAGGGGGACACTATGGCTACACCTTC
>TRBD1|TRBV5-4|TRBJ2-3|.
CASSLAGGTDTQYF
TGTGCCAGCAGCTTGGCAGGGGGTACAGATACGCAGTATTTT
>TRBD2|TRBV5-4|TRBJ2-3|.
CASSLGGGTDTQYF
TGTGCCAGCAGCCTCGGGGGGGGTACAGATACGCAGTATTTT
>TRBD1|TRBV5-1|TRBJ2-5|.
CASSLIPGQGTLQETQYF
TGCGCCAGCAGCCTTATCCCGGGACAGGGGACCCTTCAAGAGACCCAGTACTTC
>.|TRBV18|TRBJ1-2|.
CASSPYYLQGEHGYTF
TGTGCCAGCTCACCATACTACCTACAGGGCGAGCATGGCTACACCTTC
>TRBD1|TRBV3-1/TRBV3-2|TRBJ2-2|.
CASSLTLFPGTGGGTGELFF
TGTGCCAGCAGCCTCACTTTATTTCCCGGGACAGGGGGGGGTACCGGGGAGCTGTTTTTT
>TRBD1|TRBV28|TRBJ1-2|.
CASRTRTGGYGYTF
TGTGCCAGCAGGACGCGGACAGGGGGCTATGGCTACACCTTC
>.|TRBV6-6|TRBJ2-7|.
CASSYDLVEQYF
TGTGCCAGCAGTTACGATCTAGTTGAGCAGTACTTC
>TRBD1|TRBV6-1|TRBJ2-1|.
CASSGSTGVPYNEQFF
TGTGCCAGCAGTGGGTCGACAGGGGTACCCTACAATGAGCAGTTCTTC
>TRBD1|TRBV7-9|TRBJ1-2|.
CASSSRDRQNYGYTF
TGTGCCAGCAGCTCCCGGGACAGGCAAAACTATGGCTACACCTTC
>TRBD2|TRBV23-1|TRBJ2-5|.
CASSRNIAGLAETQYF
TGCGCCAGCAGTCGAAACATCGCGGGACTAGCAGAGACCCAGTACTTC
>TRBD2|TRBV7-9|TRBJ2-5|.
CASSKGLAGAQETQYF
TGTGCCAGCAGCAAGGGACTAGCGGGGGCACAAGAGACCCAGTACTTC
>TRBD2|TRBV4-2|TRBJ2-7|.
CASSQESSGVFYEQYF
TGTGCCAGCAGCCAAGAGTCTAGCGGAGTGTTCTACGAGCAGTACTTC
>.|TRBV18|TRBJ1-5|once
CASSPQSQADQPQHF
TGTGCCAGCTCACCACAATCACAGGCGGATCAGCCCCAGCATTTT
>TRBD2|TRBV28|TRBJ2-3|.
CASSLPTSGGPGSTDTQYF
TGTGCCAGCAGTTTACCCACTAGCGGGGGGCCAGGGAGCACAGATACGCAGTATTTT
>.|TRBV3-1/TRBV3-2|TRBJ2-7|.
CASSQGGPYEQYF
TGTGCCAGCAGCCAAGGGGGGCCCTACGAGCAGTACTTC
>TRBD1|TRBV7-9|TRBJ1-4|.
CASSSWTGDDEKLFF
TGTGCCAGCAGCTCCTGGACAGGGGATGATGAAAAACTGTTTTTT